A selection of T cell receptor beta chains follows, all from one sample in a study of identical twins. TCRdb redid the calling of the 5' RACE reads with MiXCR, one entry per CDR3 protein. The sample includes just over 500,000 distinct CDR3 sequences, around 20% of them seen just once. These data were also filed under a second study, of T cells expressing NK-cell markers.

The material sequenced was CD4+ T cells sorted from blood. The receptors shown here come from a woman aged 18-29 years in good health. Both conserved end residues are part of each CDR3. The D gene is left open where the match is weak. The size entry is marked missing in some rows and otherwise reads once, few, many or a size class.

J gene: TRBJ2-1
D gene: .
V gene: TRBV29-1
clone size: many
CDR3 DNA: TGCAGCGGGCATGCTAGATACAATGAGCAGTTCTTC
CDR3 protein: CSGHARYNEQFF

J gene: TRBJ2-2
D gene: .
V gene: TRBV5-5
clone size: few
CDR3 DNA: TGTGCCAGCAGCTTGGTGAAGCCCACCGGGGAGCTGTTTTTT
CDR3 protein: CASSLVKPTGELFF

J gene: TRBJ2-1
D gene: .
V gene: TRBV12-3/TRBV12-4
clone size: many
CDR3 DNA: TGTGCCAGCAGTTTGCCCCCGGGTCCGCAGTTCTTC
CDR3 protein: CASSLPPGPQFF

J gene: TRBJ1-5
D gene: .
V gene: TRBV12-3/TRBV12-4
clone size: few
CDR3 DNA: TGTGCCAGCAGTTTGGGGCAGATAAGCAATCAGCCCCAGCATTTT
CDR3 protein: CASSLGQISNQPQHF

J gene: TRBJ2-7
D gene: TRBD2
V gene: TRBV5-1
clone size: many
CDR3 DNA: TGCGCCAGCAGCTTTGGCGGGAGGGGGTACGAGCAGTACTTC
CDR3 protein: CASSFGGRGYEQYF

J gene: TRBJ2-7
D gene: .
V gene: TRBV2
clone size: .
CDR3 DNA: TGTGCCAGCAGTGAGGACTATAGCTACGAGCAGTACTTC
CDR3 protein: CASSEDYSYEQYF

J gene: TRBJ2-1
D gene: TRBD2
V gene: TRBV12-3/TRBV12-4
clone size: .
CDR3 DNA: TGTGCCAGCAGTCCTCTTAGGACTAGCGGGGACGCCAAAGTTCGTGAGCAGTTCTTC
CDR3 protein: CASSPLRTSGDAKVREQFF

J gene: TRBJ2-3
D gene: .
V gene: TRBV21-1
clone size: few
CDR3 DNA: TGTGCCAGCAGCAAAAATCAACCAGGGTTGAGTTCAGATACGCAGTATTTT
CDR3 protein: CASSKNQPGLSSDTQYF

J gene: TRBJ2-5
D gene: .
V gene: TRBV20-1
clone size: .
CDR3 DNA: TGCAGTGCTACCCCGGCCCAGCGGGAAGAGACCCAGTACTTC
CDR3 protein: CSATPAQREETQYF

J gene: TRBJ1-1
D gene: TRBD1
V gene: TRBV20-1
clone size: few
CDR3 DNA: TGCAGTGCCCCCGGAGGACAGGGGACTGAAGCTTTCTTT
CDR3 protein: CSAPGGQGTEAFF

J gene: TRBJ1-1
D gene: TRBD1
V gene: TRBV4-3
clone size: .
CDR3 DNA: TGCGCCAGCAGCCAAGGAACAGGGGGAAACACTGAAGCTTTCTTT
CDR3 protein: CASSQGTGGNTEAFF

J gene: TRBJ2-3
D gene: TRBD1
V gene: TRBV10-3
clone size: few
CDR3 DNA: TGTGCCATCAGAGGACAGGGGATTAGCACAGATACGCAGTATTTT
CDR3 protein: CAIRGQGISTDTQYF

J gene: TRBJ2-2
D gene: .
V gene: TRBV20-1
clone size: many
CDR3 DNA: TGCAGTGCCTCACACGGGCGTAACACCGGGGAGCTGTTTTTT
CDR3 protein: CSASHGRNTGELFF

J gene: TRBJ2-2
D gene: TRBD2
V gene: TRBV5-1
clone size: .
CDR3 DNA: TGCGCCAGCAGCTTGGGGGTCGGACTAGCAGGCACCGGGGAGCTGTTTTTT
CDR3 protein: CASSLGVGLAGTGELFF

J gene: TRBJ2-1
D gene: .
V gene: TRBV5-1
clone size: few
CDR3 DNA: TGCGCCAGCAGCATCGGCTCCCCCTCTAGAGGTGAGCAGTTCTTC
CDR3 protein: CASSIGSPSRGEQFF

J gene: TRBJ2-1
D gene: .
V gene: TRBV7-2
clone size: .
CDR3 DNA: TGTGCCAGCAGCGAGCAGCGGCGGGGACCACGGGAGCAGTTCTTC
CDR3 protein: CASSEQRRGPREQFF

J gene: TRBJ1-6
D gene: .
V gene: TRBV10-3
clone size: many
CDR3 DNA: TGTGCCATCAATAGGGGCCTACAGGATAATTCACCCCTCCACTTT
CDR3 protein: CAINRGLQDNSPLHF

J gene: TRBJ2-7
D gene: TRBD1
V gene: TRBV10-3
clone size: .
CDR3 DNA: TGTGCCATCGGGGGACAGGGGGCTTACGAGCAGTACTTC
CDR3 protein: CAIGGQGAYEQYF

J gene: TRBJ2-3
D gene: TRBD2
V gene: TRBV7-3
clone size: few
CDR3 DNA: TGTGCCAGCAGCTCCGGGACTAGCGTAAAGGGTACGCAGTATTTT
CDR3 protein: CASSSGTSVKGTQYF

J gene: TRBJ2-1
D gene: TRBD2
V gene: TRBV5-1
clone size: few
CDR3 DNA: TGCGCCAGCAGCCTCGCTTCTACTAGCGGGGCTGAGCAGTTCTTC
CDR3 protein: CASSLASTSGAEQFF

J gene: TRBJ2-6
D gene: .
V gene: TRBV25-1
clone size: .
CDR3 DNA: TGTGCCAGCAGTCCCGGATTTGGGGCCAACGTCCTGACTTTC
CDR3 protein: CASSPGFGANVLTF

J gene: TRBJ2-3
D gene: .
V gene: TRBV29-1
clone size: many
CDR3 DNA: TGCAGCGTTGAGATCGGCACAGATACGCAGTATTTT
CDR3 protein: CSVEIGTDTQYF

J gene: TRBJ1-2
D gene: TRBD1
V gene: TRBV20-1
clone size: few
CDR3 DNA: TGCAGTGCCAACAGCGGGACAGGGGCCTATGGCTACACCTTC
CDR3 protein: CSANSGTGAYGYTF

J gene: TRBJ1-1
D gene: TRBD1
V gene: TRBV20-1
clone size: few
CDR3 DNA: TGCAGTGCTAGACAGGGGGCTTTGACTTTCTTT
CDR3 protein: CSARQGALTFF